What follows are 18 T cell receptor beta chains derived from one specimen sequenced in a study of PD-L1 blockade in urothelial cancer. Sequenced by immunoSEQ multiplex PCR; TCRdb stores in-frame clones only, minus some. The repertoire consists of tens of thousands of clones, with more than 75% occurring once and the leading ten covering over 7.5%. Material: PBMCs, obtained around atezolizumab (anti-PD-L1) treatment. Every receptor here comes from a man between 65 and 85 years old with urothelial cancer.

This clone was detected a few times. The chain employs TRBV28 and TRBJ1-2, with 9 nucleotides matching TRBD1. Germline CDR1 reads MDHEN; CDR2 reads SYDVKM. This CDR3 region has 17 residues. Trimming removed 8 bases from V and 6 bases from J; junction bases left unmatched: 19. The CDR3 DNA sequence: TGTGCCAGCTCCTCCGGGAGCGGACAGGGGTCTCTGAATGGCTACACCTTC. Residues: CASSSGSGQGSLNGYTF.

This sequence joins TRBV7-3 and TRBJ1-1, with D perhaps matching TRBD1 (6 bases). Trimming took off 3 bases at V and 7 bases at J, with 12 bases between the two ends. CDR3 length: 13 amino acids. Germline CDR1 reads SGHTA; CDR2 reads FQGTGA. The CDR3 DNA follows: TGTGCCAGCAGCTTCAACTACAGGGATGAAGCTTTCTTT. This gives the protein CASSFNYRDEAFF.

This clone was detected many times. The chain recombines TRBV19 with TRBJ2-7; TRBD2 is a possible D gene (5 bases). This CDR3 is built from 15 residues. Germline V gene sequence: CDR1 LNHDA, CDR2 SQIVND (reference sequence). V was shortened by 0 bases and J by 7 bases, with 16 bases between the two germline ends. The CDR3 DNA sequence: TGTGCCAGTAGTATAGATGTCGGCACCCGGGGTGAGCAGTACTTC. Protein: CASSIDVGTRGEQYF.

The chain employs TRBV5-1 and TRBJ2-1, with 7 positions matching TRBD1. This CDR3 is 16 amino acids long. Per germline, CDR1 SGHRS and CDR2 YFSETQ. Trimming took 2 bases from V and 5 from J; bases not matched to a gene: 10. The CDR3 DNA sequence: TGCGCCAGCAGCTTAACCGGGACAGTCGCTAACAATGAGCAGTTCTTC. It is translated as CASSLTGTVANNEQFF.

V usage is TRBV7-8 and J usage is TRBJ1-2; 9 nucleotides line up with TRBD1. The trim removed 5 bases at V and 1 base at J, leaving 8 bases unmatched. CDR1 and CDR2 (germline): SGHVS, FQNEAQ. The CDR3 spans 16 residues. The CDR3 DNA is TGTGCCAGCAGCCACAAACGGACAGGGGTTAACTATGGCTACACCTTC. This translates into CASSHKRTGVNYGYTF. Together with reference TRBV7-8 and TRBJ1-2, the CDR3 gives the full variable domain: GAGVSQSPRYKVAKRGQDVALRCDPISGHVSLFWYQQALGQGPEFLTYFQNEAQLDKSGLPSDRFFAERPEGSVSTLKIQRTQQEDSAVYLCASSHKRTGVNYGYTFGSGTRLTVV.

This clone has only one observation. CDR3 nucleotide sequence: TGCGCCAGCAGGTTATTAGGGGCGAACACCGGGGAGCTGTTTTTT. Its translation: CASRLLGANTGELFF. The chain uses TRBV5-1 and TRBJ2-2; D is possibly TRBD1 (5 bases). CDR1 and CDR2 from the germline V gene are SGHRS and YFSETQ. The V end lost 5 bases, the J end lost 0 bases, and 11 bases lay between the germline ends. This CDR3 is 15 amino acids long.

CDR3 DNA sequence: TGTGCCAGCAGCTTACGACAGCAAGAGACCCAGTACTTC. It yields the protein CASSLRQQETQYF. The V and J genes are TRBV7-2 and TRBJ2-5, with D possibly matching TRBD1 (5 bases). This CDR3 has 13 residues. Germline loops: CDR1 SGHTA, CDR2 FQGNSA. Trimming pared 2 bases from V and 2 bases from J, leaving 6 bases between. Supplemented by reference TRBV7-2 and TRBJ2-5, the full variable domain reads GAGVSQSPSNKVTEKGKDVELRCDPISGHTALYWYRQSLGQGLEFLIYFQGNSAPDKSGLPSDRFSAERTGGSVSTLTIQRTQQEDSAVYLCASSLRQQETQYFGPGTRLLVL.

This clone showed up just a few times. V and J are TRBV9 and TRBJ2-7; D is undetermined. The V end lost 0 bases, the J end lost 1 base, and 8 bases lay between the germline ends. Germline V gene sequence: CDR1 SGDLS, CDR2 YYNGEE. The CDR3 consists of 14 residues. CDR3 DNA sequence: TGTGCCAGCAGCGTAGCCGCGGATTCCTACGAGCAGTACTTC. Its translation is CASSVAADSYEQYF.

The gene calls are TRBV5-4 and TRBJ2-5; D gene uncertain. Per the germline V gene, CDR1 is SGHNT and CDR2 is YYREEE (reference sequence). The length of the CDR3 is 11 residues. V was trimmed by 0 bases and J by 5 bases, leaving 2 bases between them. For the CDR3, the DNA is TGTGCCAGCAGCTTGGCGGAGACCCAGTACTTC. It translates to CASSLAETQYF. The complete variable domain, with remaining parts taken from reference TRBV5-4 and TRBJ2-5, reads ETGVTQSPTHLIKTRGQQVTLRCSSQSGHNTVSWYQQALGQGPQFIFQYYREEENGRGNFPPRFSGLQFPNYSSELNVNALELDDSALYLCASSLAETQYFGPGTRLLVL.

CDR3 sequence: CAIRYSSGNTIYF. As DNA, the CDR3 is TGTGCCATCAGATACAGTTCTGGAAACACCATATATTTT. The rearrangement links TRBV10-3 to TRBJ1-3; D is unclear. Germline V lookup: CDR1 ENHRY, CDR2 SYGVKD. The ends were cut back, 6 bases at V and 1 base at J, with 7 bases in the middle. The CDR3 runs 13 residues.

The chain joins TRBV28 to TRBJ2-5, with D possibly matching TRBD2 (7 bases). V was pared by 3 bases and J by 5 bases, with 13 bases between. The CDR3 consists of 14 residues. Per germline, CDR1 MDHEN and CDR2 SYDVKM. CDR3 bases: TGTGCCAGCAGTTTTGGGGGGGGGCCTGAGACCCAGTACTTC. This encodes CASSFGGGPETQYF.

V is TRBV30 and J is TRBJ2-1, with 11 bases identical to TRBD2. Germline CDR1 and CDR2: GTSNPN and SVGIG (reference sequence). Unmatched junction bases numbered 5, after V lost 3 bases and J lost 7 bases. CDR3 size: 14 residues. CDR3 nucleotide sequence: TGTGCCTGGAGCAAGACTAGCGGGGAAAATGAGCAGTTCTTC. It specifies CAWSKTSGENEQFF.

The J gene is TRBJ2-1, the V gene TRBV7-8; D may be TRBD1 (5 bases). V was pared by 1 base and J by 7 bases, with 17 bases between. The CDR3 covers 16 residues. Per the germline V gene, CDR1 is SGHVS and CDR2 is FQNEAQ. CDR3 sequence (DNA): TGTGCCAGCAGCTTAGAGGCCAGGGTGGTCGGGAATGAGCAGTTCTTC. Its translation is CASSLEARVVGNEQFF.

The chain combines TRBV6-1 with TRBJ2-5; tentatively, D is TRBD1 (6 bases). The CDR3 is 13 amino acids. Germline-derived CDR1 and CDR2 are MNHNS and SASEGT. Trimming left V 10 bases short and J 5 bases short, with 17 bases between. The CDR3 nucleotides are TGTGCCACCGCAGGGGTTGAAGGCGAGACCCAGTACTTC. This codes for CATAGVEGETQYF.

The rearrangement joins TRBV9 to TRBJ1-3; weak D call: TRBD1 (5 bases). The V and J ends lost 0 bases and 2 bases respectively, with 9 bases between them. Germline V CDR1 and CDR2: SGDLS, YYNGEE. The CDR3 covers 15 residues. As DNA, the CDR3 is TGTGCCAGCAGCGTAGATGGGGCGCCTGGAAACACCATATATTTT. Translation: CASSVDGAPGNTIYF. Variable domain in full (rest from reference TRBV9 and TRBJ1-3): DSGVTQTPKHLITATGQRVTLRCSPRSGDLSVYWYQQSLDQGLQFLIQYYNGEERAKGNILERFSAQQFPDLHSELNLSSLELGDSALYFCASSVDGAPGNTIYFGEGSWLTVV.

The rearrangement uses TRBV7-9 and TRBJ1-3; D not certain. The germline V gene encodes CDR1 SEHNR and CDR2 FQNEAQ (reference sequence). The CDR3 has 15 residues. V shed 3 bases and J shed 0 bases, with 9 bases lying between them. CDR3 in DNA: TGTGCCAGCAGCTTTTATCTGAGCTCTGGAAACACCATATATTTT. It translates to CASSFYLSSGNTIYF.

By sample fraction, this clone is medium-sized. CDR3 protein: CASSPAQDGTGELFF. The CDR3, as DNA: TGTGCCAGCTCACCTGCCCAGGATGGGACCGGGGAGCTGTTTTTT. This chain joins TRBV18 and TRBJ2-2; no firm D call. Germline CDR1 KGHSH, CDR2 LQKENI. The CDR3 runs to 15 residues. V dropped 3 bases and J dropped 5 bases, with 13 bases sitting between them. The full variable domain, rest sourced from reference TRBV18 and TRBJ2-2, is NAGVMQNPRHLVRRRGQEARLRCSPMKGHSHVYWYRQLPEEGLKFMVYLQKENIIDESGMPKERFSAEFPKEGPSILRIQQVVRGDSAAYFCASSPAQDGTGELFFGEGSRLTVL.

The V call is TRBV7-9, the J call TRBJ2-7; D call uncertain. Germline CDR1 SEHNR, CDR2 FQNEAQ (reference sequence). V dropped 4 bases and J dropped 1 base, with 5 bases sitting between them. There are 12 residues in the CDR3. The CDR3 sequence: CASSYKSYEQYF. CDR3 nucleotide sequence: TGTGCCAGCAGCTACAAATCCTACGAGCAGTACTTC.